The entry that follows covers one TCR beta chain sequence. The sample's time point: peripheral blood 6 weeks after treatment start. The CDR3 loop spans 15 amino acids. Trimming cost V 7 bases and J 2 bases; bases outside gene matches: 11. Libraries were prepared by immunoSEQ multiplex PCR; TCRdb keeps only in-frame clonotypes and omits some of them. This sample has 45,000 to 55,000 clones; approximately 86% occur once, and the top ten carry about 2%. These data originate in a study of PD-L1 blockade in urothelial cancer. This clonotype was obtained from a man aged 50-60 years with urothelial cancer. The chain carries TRBV23-1 and TRBJ2-7; 7 bases are shared with TRBD1. TRBV23-1 is sorted into the ORF group, with uncertain function. The source material was PBMCs, sampled around atezolizumab (anti-PD-L1) treatment. The CDR3 nucleotides are TGCGCCAGCAAGAGAGGGGGCCGCGTAACCTACGAGCAGTACTTC. The encoded protein is CASKRGGRVTYEQYF.